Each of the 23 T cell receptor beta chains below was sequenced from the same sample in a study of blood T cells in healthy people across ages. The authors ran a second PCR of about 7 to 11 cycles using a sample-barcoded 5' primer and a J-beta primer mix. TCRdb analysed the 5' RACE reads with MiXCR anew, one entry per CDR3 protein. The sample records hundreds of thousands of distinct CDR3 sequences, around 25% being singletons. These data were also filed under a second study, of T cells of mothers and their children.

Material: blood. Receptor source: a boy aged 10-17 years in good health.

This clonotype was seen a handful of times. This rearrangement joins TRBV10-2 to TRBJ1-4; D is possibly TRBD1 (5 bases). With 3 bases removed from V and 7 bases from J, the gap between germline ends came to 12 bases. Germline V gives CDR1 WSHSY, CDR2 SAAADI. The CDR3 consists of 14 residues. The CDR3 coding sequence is TGCGCCAGCAGTGAATTCAGGGAGGCTGAAAAACTGTTTTTT. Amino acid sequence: CASSEFREAEKLFF.

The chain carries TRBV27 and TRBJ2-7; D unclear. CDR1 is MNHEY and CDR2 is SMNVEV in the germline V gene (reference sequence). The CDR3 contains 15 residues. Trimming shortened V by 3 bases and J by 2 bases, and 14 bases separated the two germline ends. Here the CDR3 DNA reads TGTGCCAGCAGTTTGAAGTTGGTGCAGACCTACGAGCAGTACTTC. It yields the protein CASSLKLVQTYEQYF.

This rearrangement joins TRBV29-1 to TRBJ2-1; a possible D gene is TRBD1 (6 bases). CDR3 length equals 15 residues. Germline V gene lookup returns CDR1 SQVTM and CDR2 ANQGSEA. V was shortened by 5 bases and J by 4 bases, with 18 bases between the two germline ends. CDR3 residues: CSVKGTGTQYNEQFF. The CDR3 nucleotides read TGCAGCGTTAAAGGAACCGGGACACAGTACAATGAGCAGTTCTTC.

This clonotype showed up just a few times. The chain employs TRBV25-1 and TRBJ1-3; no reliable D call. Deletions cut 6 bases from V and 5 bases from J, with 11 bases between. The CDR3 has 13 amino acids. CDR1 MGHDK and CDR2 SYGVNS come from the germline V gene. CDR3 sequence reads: CASSAGRRNTIYF. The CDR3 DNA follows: TGTGCCAGCAGCGCCGGGAGAAGAAACACCATATATTTT.

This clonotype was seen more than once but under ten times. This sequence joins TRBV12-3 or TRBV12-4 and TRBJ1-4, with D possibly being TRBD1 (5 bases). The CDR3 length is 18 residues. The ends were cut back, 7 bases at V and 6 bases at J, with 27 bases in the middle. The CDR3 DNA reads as TGTGCCAGCACCCTAGAGGACGGACCAACTTGGGGGGATGAAAAACTGTTTTTT. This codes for CASTLEDGPTWGDEKLFF.

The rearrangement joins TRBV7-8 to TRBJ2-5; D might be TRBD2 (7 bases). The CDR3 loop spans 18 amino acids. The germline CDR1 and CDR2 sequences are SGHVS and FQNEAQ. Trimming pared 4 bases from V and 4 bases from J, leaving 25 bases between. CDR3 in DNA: TGTGCCAGCAGCTCGATAACAGGGAGTTCTAGCGGCGGAGAGACCCAGTACTTC. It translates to CASSSITGSSSGGETQYF.

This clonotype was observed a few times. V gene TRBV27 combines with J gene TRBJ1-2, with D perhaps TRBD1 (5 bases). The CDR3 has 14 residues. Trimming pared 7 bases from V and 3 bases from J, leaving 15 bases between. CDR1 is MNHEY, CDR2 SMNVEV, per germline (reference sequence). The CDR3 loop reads CASTSRTNDYGYTF. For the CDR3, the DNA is TGTGCCAGCACCTCAAGGACAAATGACTATGGCTACACCTTC.

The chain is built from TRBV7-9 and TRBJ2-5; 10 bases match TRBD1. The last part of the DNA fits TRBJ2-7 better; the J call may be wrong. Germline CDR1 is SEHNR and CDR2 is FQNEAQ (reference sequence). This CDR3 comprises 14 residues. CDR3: CASSSWDRGYEQYF. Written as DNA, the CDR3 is TGTGCCAGCAGCTCCTGGGACAGGGGCTACGAGCAGTACTTC.

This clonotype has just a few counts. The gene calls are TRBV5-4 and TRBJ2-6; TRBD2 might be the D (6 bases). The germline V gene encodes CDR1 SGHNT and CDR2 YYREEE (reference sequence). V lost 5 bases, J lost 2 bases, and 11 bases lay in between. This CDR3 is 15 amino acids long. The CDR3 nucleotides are TGTGCCAGCAGAATGGAGGGGACTGGGGCCAACGTCCTGACTTTC. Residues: CASRMEGTGANVLTF.

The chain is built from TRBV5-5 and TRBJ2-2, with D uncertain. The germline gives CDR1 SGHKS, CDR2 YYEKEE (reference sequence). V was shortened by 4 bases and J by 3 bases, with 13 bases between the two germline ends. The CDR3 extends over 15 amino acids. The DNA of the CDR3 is TGTGCCAGCAGCACCCCAGTGGCGGACACCGGGGAGCTGTTTTTT. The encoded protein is CASSTPVADTGELFF.

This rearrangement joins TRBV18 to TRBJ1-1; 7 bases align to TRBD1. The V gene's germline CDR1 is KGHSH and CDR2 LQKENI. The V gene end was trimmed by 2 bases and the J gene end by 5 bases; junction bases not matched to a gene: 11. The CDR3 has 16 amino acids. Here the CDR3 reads CASSPGVRGRRTEAFF. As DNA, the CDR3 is TGTGCCAGCTCACCAGGGGTGAGGGGGCGTAGAACTGAAGCTTTCTTT.

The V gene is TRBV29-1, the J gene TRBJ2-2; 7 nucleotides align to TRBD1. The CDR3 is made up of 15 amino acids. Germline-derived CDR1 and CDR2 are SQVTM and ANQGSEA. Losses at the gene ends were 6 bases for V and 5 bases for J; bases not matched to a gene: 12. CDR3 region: CSVPQGPTRTGELFF. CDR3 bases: TGCAGCGTCCCACAGGGGCCAACCAGAACCGGGGAGCTGTTTTTT.

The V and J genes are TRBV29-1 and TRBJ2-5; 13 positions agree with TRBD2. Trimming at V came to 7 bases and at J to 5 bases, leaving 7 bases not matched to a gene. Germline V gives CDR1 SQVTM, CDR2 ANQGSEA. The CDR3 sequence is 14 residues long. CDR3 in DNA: TGCAGCGCCGAGGGACTAGCGGGGAGGGAGACCCAGTACTTC. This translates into CSAEGLAGRETQYF. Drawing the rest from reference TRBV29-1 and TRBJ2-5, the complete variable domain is SAVISQKPSRDICQRGTSLTIQCQVDSQVTMMFWYRQQPGQSLTLIATANQGSEATYESGFVIDKFPISRPNLTFSTLTVSNMSPEDSSIYLCSAEGLAGRETQYFGPGTRLLVL.

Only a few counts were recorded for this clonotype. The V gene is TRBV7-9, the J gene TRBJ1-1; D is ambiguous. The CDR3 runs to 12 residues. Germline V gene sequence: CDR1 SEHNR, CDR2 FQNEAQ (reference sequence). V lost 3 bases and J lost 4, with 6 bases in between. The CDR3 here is CASSLAATEAFF. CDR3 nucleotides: TGTGCCAGCAGCTTGGCAGCCACTGAAGCTTTCTTT.

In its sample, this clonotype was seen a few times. CDR3 residues: CASSWDRGGDEQFF. The CDR3 region has the DNA TGTGCCAGCAGCTGGGACAGGGGAGGAGATGAGCAGTTCTTC. The chain links TRBV2 to TRBJ2-1, with 10 bases identical to TRBD1. The length of the CDR3 is 14 residues. The germline gives CDR1 SNHLY, CDR2 FYNNEI. V lost 6 bases to trimming and J lost 8 bases; unmatched junction nucleotides: 7.

The CDR3 sequence: CASSFKDGKETQYF. DNA for the CDR3: TGTGCCAGCAGCTTTAAGGACGGTAAAGAGACCCAGTACTTC. This chain links TRBV7-2 with TRBJ2-5; D ambiguous. The CDR3 totals 14 residues. CDR1 is SGHTA, CDR2 FQGNSA, per germline. The V gene lost 3 bases and the J gene lost 3 bases, with 11 bases spanning the gap.

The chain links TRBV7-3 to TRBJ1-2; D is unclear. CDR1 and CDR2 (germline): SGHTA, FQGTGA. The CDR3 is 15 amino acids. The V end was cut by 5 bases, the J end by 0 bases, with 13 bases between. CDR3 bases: TGTGCCAGCAGCCAGGACGGATACACTAACTATGGCTACACCTTC. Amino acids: CASSQDGYTNYGYTF.

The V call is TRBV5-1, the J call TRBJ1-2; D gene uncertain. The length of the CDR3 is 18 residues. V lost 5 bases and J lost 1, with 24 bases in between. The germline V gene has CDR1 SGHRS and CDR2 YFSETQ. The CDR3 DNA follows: TGCGCCAGCAGACATCTGGGGTACTCTGGGAGGATTAACTATGGCTACACCTTC. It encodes CASRHLGYSGRINYGYTF.

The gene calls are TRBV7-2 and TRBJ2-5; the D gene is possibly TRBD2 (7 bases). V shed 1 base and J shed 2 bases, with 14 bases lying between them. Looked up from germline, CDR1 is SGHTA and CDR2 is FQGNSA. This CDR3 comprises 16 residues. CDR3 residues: CASSLGGGGVQETQYF. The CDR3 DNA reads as TGTGCCAGCAGCTTAGGGGGGGGCGGGGTACAAGAGACCCAGTACTTC.

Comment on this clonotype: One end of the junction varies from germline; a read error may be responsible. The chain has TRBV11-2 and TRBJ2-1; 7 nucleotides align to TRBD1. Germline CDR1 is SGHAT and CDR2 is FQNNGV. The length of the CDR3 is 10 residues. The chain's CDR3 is CASSDGTALF. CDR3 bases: TGTGCCAGCAGCGACGGGACAGCGCTCTTC.

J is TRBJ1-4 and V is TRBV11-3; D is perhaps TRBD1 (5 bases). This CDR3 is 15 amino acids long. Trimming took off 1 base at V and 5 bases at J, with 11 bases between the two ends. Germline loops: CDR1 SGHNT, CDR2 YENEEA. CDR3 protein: CASSLGFRGNEKLFF. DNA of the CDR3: TGTGCCAGCAGCTTAGGATTTAGGGGCAATGAAAAACTGTTTTTT.

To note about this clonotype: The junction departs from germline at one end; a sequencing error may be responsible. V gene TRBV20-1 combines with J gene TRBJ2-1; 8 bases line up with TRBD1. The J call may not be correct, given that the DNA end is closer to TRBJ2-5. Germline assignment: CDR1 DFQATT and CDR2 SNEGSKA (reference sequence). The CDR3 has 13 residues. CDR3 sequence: CSAHDRGQETQYF. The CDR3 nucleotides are TGTAGTGCCCACGACAGGGGCCAAGAGACCCAGTACTTC.

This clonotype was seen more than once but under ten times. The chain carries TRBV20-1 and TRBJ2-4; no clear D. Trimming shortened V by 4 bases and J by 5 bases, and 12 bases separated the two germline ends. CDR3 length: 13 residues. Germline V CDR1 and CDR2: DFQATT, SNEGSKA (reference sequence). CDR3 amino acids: CSANGRSQNIQYF. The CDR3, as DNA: TGCAGTGCTAATGGACGGTCTCAAAACATTCAGTACTTC.